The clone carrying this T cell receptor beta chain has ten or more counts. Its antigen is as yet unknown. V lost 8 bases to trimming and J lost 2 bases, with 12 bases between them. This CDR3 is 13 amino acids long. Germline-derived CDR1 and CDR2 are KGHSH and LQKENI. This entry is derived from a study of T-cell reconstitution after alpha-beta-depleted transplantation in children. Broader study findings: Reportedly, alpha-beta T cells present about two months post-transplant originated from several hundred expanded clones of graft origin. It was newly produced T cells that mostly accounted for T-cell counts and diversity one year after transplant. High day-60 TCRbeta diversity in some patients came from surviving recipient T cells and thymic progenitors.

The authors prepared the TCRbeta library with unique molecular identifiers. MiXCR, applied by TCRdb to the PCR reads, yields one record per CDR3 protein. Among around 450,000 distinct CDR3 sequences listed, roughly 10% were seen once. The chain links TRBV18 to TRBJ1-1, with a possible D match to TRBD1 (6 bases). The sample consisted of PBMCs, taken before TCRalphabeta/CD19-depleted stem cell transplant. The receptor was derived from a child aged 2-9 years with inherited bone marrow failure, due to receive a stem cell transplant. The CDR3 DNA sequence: TGTGCCAGCAGCCCAGGGGCTAACACTGAAGCTTTCTTT. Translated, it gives CASSPGANTEAFF.